The subject of this entry is one TCR beta chain. What this receptor recognizes is not known. The record has no base qualities; no much larger clone is one base away. The data belong to a study of cytomegalovirus exposure and HLA in healthy donors (dated by TCRdb to between 2016 and 2019). A note on the overall study: In an earlier analysis of approximately 500 of the donors, approximately 260 Gb of sequence data and 100 million or so unique TCR beta sequences from about 179 million T cells were reported. An early release covering 550 to 650 HLA-typed donors comprised approximately 300 gigabases of sequencing data and roughly 85 million unique TCR sequences. Of the 300 to 450 genotyped donors, about 84% fell in the genetic ancestry cluster associated with self-reported Caucasian donors. The study aimed to test whether signatures of past pathogen exposure could be identified by cataloging public T cell receptors. Using immunosequencing, the study profiled T cell repertoires from 500 to 800 subjects and related those repertoires to cytomegalovirus serostatus. In addition to the first cohort of 666 subjects, a separate validation cohort of under 150 different subjects was used. To predict cytomegalovirus infection status, the study combined high-throughput TCR immunosequencing, statistical association of individual TCRs with disease status, and machine learning. A later analysis re-examined previously published TCR beta repertoires from more than 600 donors and added high-resolution HLA genotyping to investigate patterns of TCR occurrence. The later analysis used no new phenotypic data to find candidate immune exposures, relying instead on TCR beta sequences and their occurrence across donors. An earlier analysis of 587 of the donors used high-throughput TCR beta sequencing to judge whether each TCR beta V gene segment behaved as functional or pseudogenic. Donor age, sex, ethnicity and CMV serostatus were collected together with the repertoire data. In a later genetic analysis, genome-wide SNP genotypes for about 65% of the roughly 700 donors were used, and that subset was treated as a discovery cohort. All discovery cohort repertoires had been generated on a single sequencing platform. Both class I and class II loci were covered by HLA typing, at four-digit resolution. Typing coverage differed by locus: A, B, C, DRB1 and DQB1 were typed in about 629-640 donors, DQA1 in about 560, DPA1 in around 580, and DPB1 in around 440. About five DR-DQ haplotypes were handled as single units for association and clustering because linkage in the cohort was strong. Among around 400 genotyped donors of the cohort, an average of approximately 240,000 unique TCR beta nucleotide sequences were sequenced per donor, roughly 20% of them non-productive.

The cohort comprised 710 or so healthy bone marrow donors. At the time of sampling, every cohort member was nominally healthy, though immune exposures that went unrecorded were likely present. The donor tested CMV seronegative, placing the donor among the 350 or so seronegative members of the cohort. Every donor gave a peripheral blood sample, and the peripheral blood mononuclear cells from that sample were used for TCR beta sequencing. Genomic DNA was extracted from the blood cell samples with the Qiagen DNeasy Blood Extraction Kit. V is shortened by 4 bases, J by 12 bases, and the region joining them spans 11 bases. CDR1 is given as SGHKS and CDR2 as YYEKEE, both from the germline V gene (reference sequence). The CDR3, from cysteine to phenylalanine, totals 12 residues. This entry keeps only the CDR3 DNA: 36 bases, framed from base 1. The paper as a whole reports these results and caveats: A later analysis associated about 17,000 TCR beta sequences with specific HLA alleles at a false discovery rate of 0.05. Compared with the roughly 710-donor mean, donors in an Asian-associated ancestry cluster had fewer N-insertions in productive TCRs, according to a later genetic analysis. The classifier was reported to diagnose cytomegalovirus status with high specificity and sensitivity in both the original cohort and the validation cohort. In an earlier analysis of approximately 590 of the donors, most TCR beta V segments were observed in productive rearrangements about 87% or about 30% of the time, broadly matching IMGT annotations. Correlated functional status among segregating V segments might reflect linkage disequilibrium, but an unknown experimental factor could not be ruled out. A further reported finding was that TCR beta sequences accurately predicted the HLA-A and HLA-B alleles for most subjects in the first cohort. According to a later analysis, TCR association rates differed among HLA loci, with DRB1 alleles showing the most associated TCRs and HLA-C alleles showing the fewest. Several of the top co-occurrence clusters appeared to be linked to parvovirus B19, influenza, CMV and Epstein-Barr virus, according to a later analysis. In a later analysis, most CMV-associated TCR beta chains were found to appear HLA-restricted, with HLA associations seemingly driven largely by CMV exposure. Because counts were too low, about 18 rarely observed V segments, including chromosome 9 orphons, were left out of the earlier analysis of over 550 of the donors. A later genetic analysis associated a missense DCLRE1C variant with V-gene and J-gene trimming of TCR beta chains, and an independent cohort replicated the association. The study gave a list of more than 150 TCR beta chains associated with cytomegalovirus. The presence/absence analyses assumed that sequencing depth was roughly uniform across donors, and that assumption may not be true. While some public TCRs were present in many individuals, most TCR sequences turned up only very rarely across donors. Because HLA typing was missing for some donors at each locus, association tests included only the typed subset. In this cohort, only TCR beta chains were sequenced, and detectable features were limited by the absence of alpha or paired-chain data. The 87-base-pair reads could not distinguish some IMGT-functional V segments, including TRBV6-2 and TRBV6-3, so those segments were excluded. The sequencing pipeline was judged likely to have produced a cluster of highly shared sequence variants as a technical artifact. A later analysis found that HLA-associated TCR beta chains were more clonally expanded and had lower generation probabilities than equally common non-associated chains. It was suggested by the authors that the approach could potentially be generalized to other disease states and immunological phenotypes. Strong co-occurrence of HLA alleles, especially DR and DQ, made assigning TCR associations to individual alleles difficult. A few of the identified cytomegalovirus-associated TCR beta chains were confirmed in vitro to be specific for cytomegalovirus antigens. The only immune exposure information available for the cohort was CMV serostatus.

The library was generated by the immunoSEQ multiplex PCR assay. For the multiplex PCR, a mixture combining 60 forward primers for TCR Vbeta segments and 13 reverse primers for TCR Jbeta segments was used. The CDR3 region of rearranged TCR beta genes was amplified from genomic DNA with a multiplex PCR assay. The Illumina HiSeq System was used to sequence the amplified TCR beta libraries as 87-base-pair reads. For the original study's pipeline: A later analysis counted some 74 million unique TCR beta chains across the approximately 700 repertoires, and roughly 9.9 million of these chains were shared by at least two donors. To remove PCR and sequencing errors, raw reads were error-corrected and collapsed into unique sequences using a nearest-neighbor algorithm that merged closely related sequences. V, D and J gene segments were assigned by aligning CDR3 sequences to IMGT reference sequences. For a sequence to be retained, a match of at least six nucleotides to both a V gene segment and a J gene segment was required. Rearrangements were classified as productive when the CDR3 lacked stop codons and remained in frame with V and J, and all other rearrangements were classified as non-productive. Following IMGT convention, CDR3 was defined as the stretch from the second conserved V-encoded cysteine up to the conserved J-encoded phenylalanine. In an earlier analysis of roughly 580 of the donors, sequences lacking an unambiguous match to a single V gene segment were excluded. An earlier analysis of just under 600 of the donors called V segments functional above 56.7% productive rearrangements and segregating when the between-donor standard deviation exceeded 5%. A statistical classification framework was developed to diagnose cytomegalovirus status using the catalog of TCR beta chain sequences. V and J gene assignment, in a later analysis, came from comparing TCR nucleotide sequences with IMGT/GENE-DB human TR gene sequences. In a later analysis, CDR3 sequences and most-parsimonious VDJ recombination scenarios were assigned using the TCRdist pipeline. In a later analysis, each TCR beta chain was defined by its CDR3 amino acid sequence together with its V-gene family, and reads without a unique V-gene family were excluded. A later analysis removed 550 to 650 highly shared, low-generation-probability nucleotide sequences to deal with suspected cross-contamination and a sequencing artifact. For each public chain, a later analysis derived a clonal expansion index from normalized ranks of inferred template counts within each repertoire. A later analysis computed generation probabilities with a VDJ recombination model fitted to out-of-frame rearrangements, and checked the results against IGoR. In a later analysis, hypergeometric tests were used to score TCR-TCR, TCR-HLA and TCR-CMV co-occurrence, with a repertoire-size bias correction applied to TCR pairs. A later analysis estimated false discovery rates by permuting HLA or CMV assignments 20 times. A later analysis grouped co-occurring TCRs with DBSCAN, adding TCRdist sequence similarity when clustering within HLA-allele-positive subsets. Co-occurrence clustering excluded repertoires with fewer than 30,000 or more than 120,000 public chains, plus five with anomalous nucleotide sharing. Not all clones reach the TCRdb copy of this immuneACCESS table, which keeps in-frame sequences only. Checked studies attribute under half of the gap to unresolved V genes and leave the rest unexplained. D and trimming were read from the DNA, whereas the V and J calls and clone size are those reported in that table. Here the sample has 100,000 to 150,000 clones; 78% occur a single time. The top ten clonotypes cover roughly 1.5% of the sample.

The chain is encoded by TRBV5-5 joined to TRBJ1-6; there is no confident call for the D gene. The specimen was PBMCs. This TCR derives from a female donor in good health and CMV-seronegative. CDR3 protein: CASSAAGRPLHF. The sequenced DNA is TGTGCCAGCAGCGCGGCTGGGAGACCCCTCCACTTT.